This is a list of T cell receptor beta chains from one sample in a study of vaccination and CD4 T cells after COVID-19. These receptors' antigens are unknown. Each CDR3 protein is one row after TCRdb ran MiXCR on the PCR reads. The data contain about 4,600 distinct CDR3 sequences, 43% of them seen just once; the ten biggest clones take up about 38%. Sequencing was performed on CD4+ T cells from blood, cultured in vitro. These receptors all stem from a human donor who had recovered from COVID-19. The CDR3 runs from the conserved cysteine through the conserved F or W.

TRBV2	TRBJ2-7	CASSAEGYEQYF
TRBV7-2	TRBJ2-4	CASSFHGWAYF
TRBV20-1	TRBJ1-6	CSARELRAGSPLHF
TRBV10-3	TRBJ1-2	CAISARDRAAYGYTF
TRBV18	TRBJ2-1	CASSPRGAEQFF
TRBV6-1	TRBJ1-1	CASSETLNRGQRMNTEAFF
TRBV30	TRBJ1-2	CAWSVGGELGYTF
TRBV5-1	TRBJ1-1	CASSPLSGNTEAFF
TRBV20-1	TRBJ1-3	CSATPGAAYGTIYF
TRBV6-1	TRBJ2-7	CASREDNSYEQYF
TRBV12-3/TRBV12-4	TRBJ1-1	CASSLSFSNTEAFF
TRBV5-1	TRBJ2-7	CASSLERAEQYF
TRBV20-1	TRBJ1-2	CSASEGGIYGYTF
TRBV24-1	TRBJ2-1	CATSDLTQNEFF
TRBV6-1	TRBJ1-4	CASSIQGGGYEKLFF
TRBV27	TRBJ2-4	CASSSRSQLAKNIQYF
TRBV7-2	TRBJ1-1	CASSSTGWTEAFF
TRBV7-3	TRBJ2-2	CASSMDGTGTGELFF
TRBV6-1	TRBJ1-5	CASSLQGFSNQPQHF
TRBV6-1	TRBJ2-7	CASSEKPGSDAYEQYF
TRBV19	TRBJ2-7	CASSIDRDRGEQYF
TRBV7-2	TRBJ1-6	CASSFRVSSYNSPLHF
TRBV29-1	TRBJ2-3	CSVEARGTDTQYF
TRBV12-3/TRBV12-4	TRBJ2-3	CASSLGEADTQYF
TRBV9	TRBJ2-5	CASSASIQETQYF
TRBV6-5	TRBJ2-2	CASSYWGTSLAGELFF
TRBV30	TRBJ1-6	CAMDRINSPLHF
TRBV6-2/TRBV6-3	TRBJ1-2	CASIGPPGQGYGYTF
TRBV7-3	TRBJ2-5	CASSLEVEAKETQYF
TRBV7-3	TRBJ2-1	CASSLSGGEMGADNEQFF
TRBV11-3	TRBJ2-7	CASSPRDRGTYEQYF
TRBV30	TRBJ2-3	CACRLAGARDTQYF
TRBV7-2	TRBJ1-2	CASSIRGGDGGGYTF
TRBV20-1	TRBJ2-7	CSARSPRGGNYEQYF
TRBV2	TRBJ1-5	CASSPVTGGSNQPQHF
TRBV4-3	TRBJ2-7	CASSRQLRTGVTTYEQYF
TRBV12-3/TRBV12-4	TRBJ2-2	CASSFVDRRRELFF
TRBV20-1	TRBJ2-3	CSASGERGSSADTQYF
TRBV4-1	TRBJ2-1	CASSQDRASSYNEQFF
TRBV27	TRBJ2-3	CASTARDSRTDTQYF
TRBV5-1	TRBJ2-7	CASSTAGEAPYEQYF
TRBV6-1	TRBJ2-1	CASSYSGGALNEQFF
TRBV6-5	TRBJ2-7	CASSYVRHYEQYF
TRBV5-1	TRBJ1-1	CASSLTPRGDTEAFF
TRBV10-3	TRBJ2-2	CAISEAGGPGNGELFF
TRBV20-1	TRBJ1-2	CSADYGTGDYGYTF
TRBV7-9	TRBJ1-2	CASSLGQGEYYGYTF
TRBV7-8	TRBJ2-7	CASSRTRTGAYEQYF
TRBV20-1	TRBJ2-7	CSASFRDMGGWEQYF
TRBV20-1	TRBJ1-2	CSANPRVNYGYTF
TRBV12-3/TRBV12-4	TRBJ1-6	CASSFVFEWTALLGNSPLHF
TRBV2	TRBJ1-5	CASSLVGGYQPQHF
TRBV6-1	TRBJ1-5	CASTEPDSVNQPQHF
TRBV20-1	TRBJ1-2	CSVNRGRGYTF
TRBV20-1	TRBJ1-5	CSARAGTEFNQPQHF
TRBV6-2/TRBV6-3	TRBJ1-5	CASSTTQNRAYSNQPQHF
TRBV11-1	TRBJ2-7	CASSRGTSGREEQYF
TRBV20-1	TRBJ2-5	CSAGGRTETQYF
TRBV7-3	TRBJ2-5	CASSPTGTSGETQYF